The next 5 T cell receptor beta chains were all read from a single sample in a study of T cell clusters in autoimmune cytopenias. Multiplex touch-down PCR amplified TRB using TRB-A and TRB-B pools in one tube. Reprocessing the multiplex PCR reads, TCRdb reports a single entry for every CDR3 protein and omits DNA. This sample's clone table lists 9,000 to 13,000 distinct CDR3 sequences. Each sample's input was roughly 250 ng genomic DNA, 35,000 to 40,000 genome equivalents. The sample was also linked to a second study, of T cell repertoires in aging, cancer and after chemotherapy.

Input material: peripheral blood. The receptors shown here come from a human donor in good health.

Its frequency marks this clonotype as medium-sized. This chain connects TRBV6-5 to TRBJ2-3; with no DNA, the TCRdb D assignment of TRBD2 cannot be verified. CDR1 is MNHEY, CDR2 SVGAGI, per germline. The CDR3 has 17 residues. The CDR3 is CASSYTGVAGTQDTQYF.

The chain couples TRBV10-2 to TRBJ2-3; TCRdb proposes TRBD1, but this gene call is untestable without DNA. CDR3 size: 15 residues. CDR1 is WSHSY, CDR2 SAAADI, per germline. The CDR3 region is CASSELAGTADTQYF.

V gene TRBV5-4 combines with J gene TRBJ2-3; no DNA is available, so the TRBD2 call from TCRdb remains unchecked. The CDR3 length is 14 residues. Per germline, CDR1 SGHNT and CDR2 YYREEE (reference sequence). CDR3 amino acids: CASSPSGTTDTQYF.

This chain links TRBV7-9 with TRBJ2-5; lacking DNA, the TRBD1 call made by TCRdb goes unchecked. CDR3 length: 15 amino acids. Germline-derived CDR1 and CDR2 are SEHNR and FQNEAQ (reference sequence). CDR3 sequence reads: CASSRKGGGQETQYF.

This chain joins TRBV5-1 and TRBJ1-2; TCRdb gives TRBD1 as the D gene, but with no DNA this cannot be confirmed. The length of the CDR3 is 13 residues. Germline CDR1 is SGHRS and CDR2 is YFSETQ. The CDR3 spells CASSVTGFYGYTF. The full variable domain, its missing parts supplied by reference TRBV5-1 and TRBJ1-2, is KAGVTQTPRYLIKTRGQQVTLSCSPISGHRSVSWYQQTPGQGLQFLFEYFSETQRNKGNFPGRFSGRQFSNSRSEMNVSTLELGDSALYLCASSVTGFYGYTFGSGTRLTVV.